Presented here are 25 T cell receptor beta chains from one specimen sequenced in a study of CD8+ T cells in alopecia areata. Treatment meaning: oral pan-JAK inhibitor, 5-10 mg twice daily. Extracted RNA was reverse transcribed into cDNA, the sequencing template. Repertoires were generated with immunoSEQ multiplex PCR, while TCRdb's copy carries only in-frame clones and drops some. The data hold 90,000 or so clones, with around 40% observed a single time. The sample was CD8+ T cells sorted from blood, taken at week 24, from a patient treated with tofacitinib. The source is a human donor with alopecia areata.

The CDR3 DNA sequence: TGTGCCAGCAGCTTGGATTGGAGGTCAGGGAAAATATTCGAGCAGTACTTC. Protein sequence: CASSLDWRSGKIFEQYF. The J gene is TRBJ2-7, the V gene TRBV5-4; TRBD1 or TRBD2 may be the D gene (5 bases each). CDR1 is SGHNT, CDR2 YYREEE, per germline (reference sequence). CDR3 length: 17 amino acids. The V gene lost 0 bases and the J gene lost 6 bases, with 22 bases spanning the gap.

The V gene is TRBV30, the J gene TRBJ2-7; D is unclear. Germline V CDR1 and CDR2: GTSNPN, SVGIG (reference sequence). The V end was cut by 5 bases, the J end by 0 bases, with 17 bases between. This CDR3 has 15 residues. In nucleotides, the CDR3 is TGTGCCTGGCACGGCGCACAGTCTAGCTCCTACGAGCAGTACTTC. Encoded protein: CAWHGAQSSSYEQYF. Full variable domain (remainder filled in from reference TRBV30 and TRBJ2-7): SQTIHQWPATLVQPVGSPLSLECTVEGTSNPNLYWYRQAAGRGLQLLFYSVGIGQISSEVPQNLSASRPQDRQFILSSKKLLLSDSGFYLCAWHGAQSSSYEQYFGPGTRLTVT.

This clone has a count of ten or more. A much larger clone lies a single base off, so this may be a read error. This same CDR3 is encoded by further DNA sequences in the sample. This chain links TRBV7-9 with TRBJ2-7; TRBD2 matches at 9 bases. Germline V lookup: CDR1 SEHNR, CDR2 FQNEAQ (reference sequence). Losses at the gene ends were 3 bases for V and 3 bases for J; bases not matched to a gene: 3. The CDR3 has 14 residues. CDR3 in DNA: TGTGCCAGCAGCTTGACTAGCGGTAACTACGAGCAGTACTTC. Translation gives CASSLTSGNYEQYF. Together with reference TRBV7-9 and TRBJ2-7, the CDR3 gives the full variable domain: DTGVSQNPRHKITKRGQNVTFRCDPISEHNRLYWYRQTLGQGPEFLTYFQNEAQLEKSRLLSDRFSAERPKGSFSTLEIQRTEQGDSAMYLCASSLTSGNYEQYFGPGTRLTVT.

This clone was recorded only once. The chain joins TRBV14 to TRBJ2-7; TRBD2 is a possible D gene (6 bases). This CDR3 has 14 amino acids. The V end was cut by 3 bases, the J end by 6 bases, with 15 bases between. The germline V gene encodes CDR1 SGHDN and CDR2 FVKESK. CDR3 DNA sequence: TGTGCCAGCAGCCACGGGGGAGGTGTATTCGAGCAGTACTTC. This gives the protein CASSHGGGVFEQYF. Full variable domain (rest looked up from reference TRBV14 and TRBJ2-7): EAGVTQFPSHSVIEKGQTVTLRCDPISGHDNLYWYRRVMGKEIKFLLHFVKESKQDESGMPNNRFLAERTGGTYSTLKVQPAELEDSGVYFCASSHGGGVFEQYFGPGTRLTVT.

The gene calls are TRBV7-9 and TRBJ2-7, with D tentatively TRBD1 or TRBD2 (5 bases each). V was clipped by 6 bases and J by 4 bases, with 13 bases between them. This CDR3 region has 13 residues. The germline V gene has CDR1 SEHNR and CDR2 FQNEAQ (reference sequence). Here the CDR3 DNA reads TGTGCCAGCAGTTCAAGTGGGGGTTACGAGCAGTACTTC. Amino acid sequence: CASSSSGGYEQYF.

This clone appeared a few times. The chain links TRBV4-1 to TRBJ1-1; D ambiguous. Germline V gene sequence: CDR1 MGHRA, CDR2 YSYEKL. Trimming removed 0 bases at V and 2 bases at J, with 1 base between. The length of the CDR3 is 12 residues. The CDR3 sequence is CASSQDNTEAFF. For the CDR3, the DNA is TGCGCCAGCAGCCAAGATAACACTGAAGCTTTCTTT.

This chain links TRBV11-2 with TRBJ2-1; D is possibly TRBD2 (5 bases). V was trimmed by 0 bases and J by 6 bases, leaving 9 bases between them. This CDR3 is built from 14 residues. Germline V gene lookup returns CDR1 SGHAT and CDR2 FQNNGV. CDR3 sequence reads: CASSLEGVGNEQFF. The CDR3 coding sequence is TGTGCCAGCAGCTTAGAGGGAGTTGGCAATGAGCAGTTCTTC. Full variable domain (rest looked up from reference TRBV11-2 and TRBJ2-1): EAGVAQSPRYKIIEKRQSVAFWCNPISGHATLYWYQQILGQGPKLLIQFQNNGVVDDSQLPKDRFSAERLKGVDSTLKIQPAKLEDSAVYLCASSLEGVGNEQFFGPGTRLTVL.

This chain connects TRBV5-4 to TRBJ1-1, with D perhaps matching TRBD1 (5 bases). Trimming took 4 bases from V and 1 from J, leaving 20 bases between them. CDR1 and CDR2 from the germline V gene are SGHNT and YYREEE (reference sequence). This CDR3 contains 17 residues. The CDR3 DNA follows: TGTGCCAGCAGCCCCCGTCCCGGACAACCCCCGAACACTGAAGCTTTCTTT. Its translation is CASSPRPGQPPNTEAFF.

In its sample, this clone was seen once. This rearrangement joins TRBV18 to TRBJ2-7; TRBD2 is a possible D gene (5 bases). This CDR3 has 13 residues. The V gene's germline CDR1 is KGHSH and CDR2 LQKENI. Trimming took 1 base from V and 7 from J, leaving 11 bases between them. The DNA for the CDR3 is TGTGCCAGCTCACCACGCGCGGGTGAGGAGCAGTACTTC. It is translated as CASSPRAGEEQYF.

The rearrangement joins TRBV5-5 to TRBJ2-5; D call uncertain. V was shortened by 3 bases and J by 2 bases, with 2 bases between the two germline ends. The CDR3 covers 11 residues. Germline CDR1 SGHKS, CDR2 YYEKEE (reference sequence). For the CDR3, the DNA is TGTGCCAGCAGCTCTCAAGAGACCCAGTACTTC. It yields the protein CASSSQETQYF.

Of note for this clone: The junction shows a germline mismatch at one end, possibly a read error. This CDR3 reads CASSAPGSSDEQYF. The CDR3 region has the DNA TGTGCCAGCAGCGCCCCAGGGTCCTCCGACGAGCAGTACTTC. The J gene is TRBJ2-7, the V gene TRBV9, with a weak D call TRBD1 (5 bases). Germline V gene lookup returns CDR1 SGDLS and CDR2 YYNGEE. CDR3 length: 14 residues.

In DNA, the CDR3 is TGTGCCAGCAGTGCCGACGGAGGGACTAATGAAAAACTGTTTTTT. Translated, it gives CASSADGGTNEKLFF. This chain joins TRBV6-5 and TRBJ1-4, with D hard to call. Trimming shortened V by 5 bases and J by 2 bases, and 12 bases separated the two germline ends. Germline CDR1 is MNHEY and CDR2 is SVGAGI. This CDR3 comprises 15 residues.

This clone was seen once. The rearrangement links TRBV29-1 to TRBJ2-1; 12 nucleotides agree with TRBD2. Trimming removed 7 bases from V and 4 bases from J; junction bases left unmatched: 14. The CDR3 consists of 17 residues. Germline V gene data show CDR1 as SQVTM and CDR2 as ANQGSEA. In nucleotides, the CDR3 is TGCAGCGCTGACGGTACTAGCGGGAGGATCGGATACAATGAGCAGTTCTTC. Its protein product is CSADGTSGRIGYNEQFF.

Points on this clone: The same CDR3 also results from other DNA sequences found in this sample. This chain uses TRBV7-9 with TRBJ2-7; D is undetermined. In germline, CDR1 is SEHNR, CDR2 FQNEAQ (reference sequence). The CDR3 is 11 amino acids. The V end lost 6 bases, the J end lost 3 bases, and 6 bases lay between the germline ends. CDR3 DNA sequence: TGTGCCAGCAGTCCAGGCTACGAGCAGTACTTC. Encoded protein: CASSPGYEQYF.

The chain uses TRBV18 and TRBJ2-1; D gene unclear. Trimming removed 3 bases at V and 13 bases at J, with 10 bases between. In germline, CDR1 is KGHSH, CDR2 LQKENI. The CDR3 length is 11 residues. The CDR3 DNA sequence: TGTGCCAGCTCACCGGCTAGGCACCAGTTCTTC. This translates into CASSPARHQFF. Supplemented by reference TRBV18 and TRBJ2-1, the full variable domain reads NAGVMQNPRHLVRRRGQEARLRCSPMKGHSHVYWYRQLPEEGLKFMVYLQKENIIDESGMPKERFSAEFPKEGPSILRIQQVVRGDSAAYFCASSPARHQFFGPGTRLTVL.

This clone was picked up a small number of times. The genes are TRBV4-3 and TRBJ2-3, with 7 bases matching TRBD2. The V segment lost 5 bases and the J segment 4 bases; nucleotides outside the gene matches: 9. Germline CDR1 and CDR2: LGHNA and YSLEER. This CDR3 region has 15 residues. CDR3 DNA: TGCGCCAGCAGCAGAGGACTAGATATGGCAGATACGCAGTATTTT. It codes for CASSRGLDMADTQYF.

By frequency in the sample, this clone is medium-sized. This chain uses TRBV29-1 with TRBJ2-3, with 10 bases matching TRBD2. V shed 3 bases and J 5 bases; nucleotides not matched to a gene: 8. This CDR3 is 15 amino acids long. Germline CDR1 and CDR2: SQVTM and ANQGSEA. CDR3 region: CSVEPSGGIRDTQYF. CDR3 DNA: TGCAGCGTTGAGCCTAGCGGGGGTATTAGAGATACGCAGTATTTT.

The DNA for the CDR3 is TGTGCCAGCAGTTTGCGGCTTGCCTACGAGCAGTACTTC. Translated, it gives CASSLRLAYEQYF. J is TRBJ2-7 and V is TRBV27; no reliable D call. CDR3 length equals 13 residues. V shed 3 bases and J shed 2 bases, with 8 bases lying between them. Germline values: CDR1 MNHEY, CDR2 SMNVEV (reference sequence).

The chain combines TRBV4-1 with TRBJ2-7; 13 bases fit TRBD2. The CDR3 contains 15 residues. With V trimmed by 5 bases and J by 2 bases, 3 bases remained unmatched. Germline V gene sequence: CDR1 MGHRA, CDR2 YSYEKL. The CDR3 bases are TGCGCCAGCAGCTATGGGACTAGCGGGACCTACGAGCAGTACTTC. Translation: CASSYGTSGTYEQYF.

The chain uses TRBV28 and TRBJ2-7; no firm D call. V was cut by 4 bases and J by 4 bases, with 14 bases left in between. The length of the CDR3 is 14 residues. Germline V gives CDR1 MDHEN, CDR2 SYDVKM. Here the CDR3 reads CASSSSPVGYEQYF. In DNA, the CDR3 is TGTGCCAGCAGTTCATCTCCGGTCGGTTACGAGCAGTACTTC.

The chain joins TRBV7-9 to TRBJ2-2; D gene unclear. Germline assignment: CDR1 SEHNR and CDR2 FQNEAQ (reference sequence). This CDR3 is 16 amino acids long. The V gene lost 5 bases and the J gene lost 3 bases, with 16 bases spanning the gap. The CDR3 coding sequence is TGTGCCAGCAGCCCCCCTGGGCAGATCTACACCGGGGAGCTGTTTTTT. Translating it yields CASSPPGQIYTGELFF.

The V and J genes are TRBV10-3 and TRBJ2-3, with TRBD2 identical over 8 bases. The CDR3 has 16 residues. Looked up from germline, CDR1 is ENHRY and CDR2 is SYGVKD. V trimming: 6 bases; J trimming: 4 bases; junction bases outside the gene matches: 12. The CDR3 nucleotides read TGTGCCATCAGAATTCGGGGGGGAACCGATTCAGATACGCAGTATTTT. Protein: CAIRIRGGTDSDTQYF.

The rearrangement uses TRBV27 and TRBJ2-7, with D unclear. V dropped 3 bases and J dropped 4 bases, with 13 bases sitting between them. This CDR3 contains 14 residues. The germline CDR1 and CDR2 sequences are MNHEY and SMNVEV (reference sequence). The CDR3 spells CASSFRREEYEQYF. In DNA, the CDR3 is TGTGCCAGCAGTTTTAGGCGAGAGGAGTACGAGCAGTACTTC.

The chain recombines TRBV11-2 with TRBJ2-5; TRBD2 might be the D (5 bases). Germline V gene lookup returns CDR1 SGHAT and CDR2 FQNNGV. This CDR3 is built from 17 residues. The V and J ends lost 5 bases and 5 bases respectively, with 24 bases between them. This CDR3 is CASSPFLGAASRETQYF. Here the CDR3 DNA reads TGTGCCAGCAGCCCCTTCCTCGGAGCGGCCAGTAGGGAGACCCAGTACTTC.

This clone came up a few times. This chain connects TRBV7-2 to TRBJ2-1; D tentatively reads TRBD1 or TRBD2 (5 bases each). Germline V lookup: CDR1 SGHTA, CDR2 FQGNSA. The CDR3 consists of 16 residues. The ends were cut back, 2 bases at V and 2 bases at J, with 13 bases in the middle. This CDR3 reads CASSLYPGTTYNEQFF. As DNA, the CDR3 is TGTGCCAGCAGCTTATATCCCGGGACCACCTACAATGAGCAGTTCTTC. Supplemented by reference TRBV7-2 and TRBJ2-1, the full variable domain reads GAGVSQSPSNKVTEKGKDVELRCDPISGHTALYWYRQSLGQGLEFLIYFQGNSAPDKSGLPSDRFSAERTGGSVSTLTIQRTQQEDSAVYLCASSLYPGTTYNEQFFGPGTRLTVL.